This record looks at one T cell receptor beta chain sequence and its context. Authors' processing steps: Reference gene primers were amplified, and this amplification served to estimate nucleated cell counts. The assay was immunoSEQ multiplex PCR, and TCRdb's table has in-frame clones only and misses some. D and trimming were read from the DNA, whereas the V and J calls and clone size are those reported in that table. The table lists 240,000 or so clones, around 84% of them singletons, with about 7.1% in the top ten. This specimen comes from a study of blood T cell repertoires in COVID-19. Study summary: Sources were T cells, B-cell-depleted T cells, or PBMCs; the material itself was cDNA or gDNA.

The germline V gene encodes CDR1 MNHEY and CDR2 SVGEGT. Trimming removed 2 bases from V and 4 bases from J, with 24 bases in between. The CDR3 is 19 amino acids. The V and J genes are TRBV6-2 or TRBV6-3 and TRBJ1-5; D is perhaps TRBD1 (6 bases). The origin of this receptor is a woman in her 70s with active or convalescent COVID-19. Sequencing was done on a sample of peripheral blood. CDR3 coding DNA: TGTGCCAGCAGTTACAGAATGACAACCGGGACAACCATGAATCAGCCCCAGCATTTT. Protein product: CASSYRMTTGTTMNQPQHF.